Detailed here is one TCR beta chain. The data are from a study of blood T cell repertoires in COVID-19. Study information: Acute and convalescent COVID-19 specimens originated in the United States, Italy and Spain. PBMCs, B-cell-depleted T cells, or T cells provided the cDNA or gDNA that made up the material.

The length of the CDR3 is 16 residues. With 3 bases removed from V and 4 bases from J, the gap between germline ends came to 18 bases. Germline CDR1 and CDR2: MNHNS and SASEGT. Authors' analysis steps: Amplifying reference gene primers gave estimates of nucleated cell counts. TCRdb keeps only in-frame clones here, not all; method: immunoSEQ multiplex PCR. V, J and clone size were drawn from that table, and D and trimming were deduced from the DNA. The sample has tens of thousands of clones, around 90% seen once. The chain has TRBV6-1 and TRBJ1-2, with D perhaps matching TRBD1 (5 bases). The TCR sequence derives from a woman in her fifties or sixties with active or convalescent COVID-19. The sample taken for sequencing was peripheral blood. The CDR3 DNA reads as TGTGCCAGCAGTGAGGGCATAGGAGGGGCTTTCTATGGCTACACCTTC. It codes for CASSEGIGGAFYGYTF.